This T cell receptor beta chain stems from a study of beta chain features in type 1 diabetes. Background on the study: In all, around 99 million sorted cells from all samples were analyzed.

CDR1 GTSNPN and CDR2 SVGIG come from the germline V gene (reference sequence). This CDR3 has 11 amino acids. TCRB transcripts that were expressed got sequenced, as all of the isolated RNA had been reverse transcribed. Profiled with immunoSEQ multiplex PCR; TCRdb holds only in-frame clones, not every one. The sample lists fewer than 200,000 clones; around a tenth were seen once. This clone has only a few counts. Its specificity is unknown. Purities over 98% were achieved in all sorted populations. Points from the study as a whole: Moderate yet significant TCRB CDR3 shortening was seen in Type 1 diabetes patients in all four CD4+ subsets.

The chain links TRBV30 to TRBJ2-7, with a tentative D call TRBD2 (5 bases). The J call may be mistaken, given a closer DNA end match to TRBJ2-5. This receptor was taken from a young man with type 1 diabetes. Input material: central memory CD4+ T cells from blood. The CDR3, as DNA: TGTGCCTGGAGCTGGGAGGAGACCCAGTACTTC. As protein: CAWSWEETQYF.